This TCR beta chain was identified during a study of cytomegalovirus exposure and HLA in healthy donors. Turning to this clone: Antigen unknown.

Whole-study findings and limits: It was approximately 170 TCR beta chains that were listed as cytomegalovirus-associated. It was found in a later analysis that first-cohort TCR clusters tended to co-occur in the 90 to 150 validation repertoires.

CDR3 length: 12 residues. In germline, CDR1 is MNHNY, CDR2 SVGAGI (reference sequence). V was clipped by 5 bases and J by 8 bases, with 10 bases between them. The repertoire was sequenced with immunoSEQ multiplex PCR; TCRdb's copy has only in-frame clones and lacks some. The sample holds 95,000 to 120,000 clones, around 95% seen once. The sequenced sample consisted of PBMCs. The receptor was derived from a woman under 30 in good health and CMV-seronegative. This chain joins TRBV6-6 and TRBJ2-1; D is perhaps TRBD2 (5 bases). In DNA form, the CDR3 reads TGTGCCAGCAGTCAACCGGGATATGAGCAGTTCTTC. Its translation is CASSQPGYEQFF.